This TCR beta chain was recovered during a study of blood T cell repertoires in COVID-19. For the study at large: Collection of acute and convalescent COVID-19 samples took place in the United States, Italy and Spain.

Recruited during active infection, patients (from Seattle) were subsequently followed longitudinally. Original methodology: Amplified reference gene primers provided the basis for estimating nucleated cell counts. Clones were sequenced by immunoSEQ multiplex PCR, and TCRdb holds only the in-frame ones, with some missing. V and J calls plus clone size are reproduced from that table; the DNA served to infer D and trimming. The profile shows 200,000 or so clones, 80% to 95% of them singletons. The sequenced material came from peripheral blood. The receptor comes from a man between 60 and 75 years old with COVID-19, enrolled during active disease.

Here the CDR3 reads CASSPTGGQGAALNYEQYF. The CDR3 nucleotides are TGCGCCAGCAGCCCAACCGGCGGACAGGGGGCCGCACTTAACTACGAGCAGTACTTC. This rearrangement joins TRBV4-1 to TRBJ2-7; 11 bases align to TRBD1. J was trimmed by 3 bases and V by 4 bases; bases with no gene match: 17. CDR1 MGHRA and CDR2 YSYEKL come from the germline V gene. The CDR3 covers 19 residues.